This entry features one T cell receptor (beta chain) sequence. The antigen is unknown. The ViraFEST assay expanded antigen-specific CD4+ T cells with viral peptide pools before sequencing. At the end of nine to ten days of culture, CD4+ T cells were isolated. Two-dose vaccination with either BNT162b2 or mRNA-1273 was given to the participants. Vaccinated participants had no history of SARS-CoV-2 infection and tested negative for nucleocapsid antibodies. This sample is drawn from a study of vaccination effects on CD4 cells after COVID-19. Study findings and constraints: Infection- and vaccine-induced clones contracted markedly late after vaccination.

Trimming at V came to 5 bases and at J to 7 bases, leaving 12 bases not matched to a gene. Germline loops: CDR1 SGHVS, CDR2 FNYEAQ. The CDR3 is 17 residues long. Assay used: immunoSEQ multiplex PCR; TCRdb lists only in-frame clones, some missing. Among roughly 46,000 clones listed, 65% to 75% were seen once. This clonotype originated in a human donor who received a COVID-19 vaccine. The specimen comprised CD4+ T cells from PBMCs cultured with HCoV-OC43 spike peptides, sampled after COVID-19 vaccination. Subset indicated: HCoV-OC43 spike overlapping peptide pool stimulation. V is TRBV7-6 and J is TRBJ2-2; 11 bases are shared with TRBD2. The CDR3: CASSQGLAVLLGGELFF. CDR3 nucleotide sequence: TGTGCCAGCAGCCAGGGACTAGCGGTCCTGTTGGGCGGGGAGCTGTTTTTT. The full variable domain, in which reference TRBV7-6 and TRBJ2-2 provide the parts outside the CDR3, is GAGVSQSPRYKVTKRGQDVALRCDPISGHVSLYWYRQALGQGPEFLTYFNYEAQQDKSGLPNDRFSAERPEGSISTLTIQRTEQRDSAMYRCASSQGLAVLLGGELFFGEGSRLTVL.